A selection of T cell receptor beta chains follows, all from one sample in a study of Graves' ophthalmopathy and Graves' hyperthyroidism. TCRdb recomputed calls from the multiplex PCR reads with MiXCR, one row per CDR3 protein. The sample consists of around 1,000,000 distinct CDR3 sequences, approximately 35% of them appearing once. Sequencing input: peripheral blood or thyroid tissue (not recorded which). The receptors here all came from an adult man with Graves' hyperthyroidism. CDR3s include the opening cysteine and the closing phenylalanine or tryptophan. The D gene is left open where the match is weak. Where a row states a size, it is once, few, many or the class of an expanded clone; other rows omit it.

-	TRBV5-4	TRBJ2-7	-	CASSVQGSGYEQYF	TGTGCCAGCAGCGTACAGGGTAGCGGCTACGAGCAGTACTTC
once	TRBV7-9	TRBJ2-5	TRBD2	CASSTGLAGSHQETQYF	TGTGCCAGCAGCACGGGACTAGCGGGGTCACACCAAGAGACCCAGTACTTC
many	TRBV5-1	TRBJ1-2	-	CASSSTEVNYGYTF	TGCGCCAGCAGCTCGACAGAGGTTAACTATGGCTACACCTTC
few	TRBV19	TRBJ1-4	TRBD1	CASSIYSGGGEKLFF	TGTGCCAGTAGTATCTATTCAGGGGGAGGAGAAAAACTGTTTTTT
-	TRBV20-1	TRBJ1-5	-	CSAPQGQSQPQHF	TGCAGTGCTCCTCAGGGGCAATCTCAGCCCCAGCATTTT
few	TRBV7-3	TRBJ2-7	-	CASSFNEEQYF	TGTGCCAGCAGCTTTAACGAAGAGCAGTACTTC
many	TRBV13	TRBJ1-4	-	CASSLGLTEGREKLFF	TGTGCCAGCAGCTTAGGCCTAACCGAGGGCAGAGAAAAACTGTTTTTT
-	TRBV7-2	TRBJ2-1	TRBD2	CASSLGAGLGPREQFF	TGTGCCAGCAGCTTAGGGGCGGGACTAGGGCCGCGTGAGCAGTTCTTC
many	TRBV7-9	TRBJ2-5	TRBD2	CASSETGTRSRQETQYF	TGTGCCAGCAGCGAGACCGGGACTAGGAGTAGGCAAGAGACCCAGTACTTC
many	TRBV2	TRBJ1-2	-	CASSEVADYGYTF	TGTGCCAGCAGTGAAGTGGCAGACTATGGCTACACCTTC
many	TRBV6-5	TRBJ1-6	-	CASSRTYNSPLHF	TGTGCCAGCAGCCGGACCTATAATTCACCCCTCCACTTT
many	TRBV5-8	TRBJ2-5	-	CASSLMEETQYF	TGTGCCAGCAGCTTGATGGAAGAGACCCAGTACTTC
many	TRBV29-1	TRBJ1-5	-	CSVSQGREQPQHF	TGCAGCGTTAGTCAGGGGCGGGAACAGCCCCAGCATTTT
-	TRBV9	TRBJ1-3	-	CASSVYEGEGNTIYF	TGTGCCAGCAGCGTATACGAGGGAGAAGGAAACACCATATATTTT
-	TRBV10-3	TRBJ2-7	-	CAISGLRAYEQYF	TGTGCCATCAGTGGCCTCAGGGCCTACGAGCAGTACTTC
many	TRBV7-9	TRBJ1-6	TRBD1	CASSRDRNNSPLHF	TGTGCCAGCAGCCGGGACAGAAATAATTCACCCCTCCACTTT
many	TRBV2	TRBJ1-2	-	CASSVEVNYGYTF	TGTGCCAGCAGTGTCGAGGTTAACTATGGCTACACCTTC
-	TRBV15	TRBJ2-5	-	CATSREWAGSSNQPQYF	TGTGCCACCAGCAGAGAATGGGCAGGGTCGAGCAATCAGCCCCAGTACTTC
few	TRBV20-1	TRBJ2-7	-	CSASRSTRGVYKQYF	TGCAGTGCTTCACGATCGACCAGGGGAGTTTACAAGCAGTACTTC
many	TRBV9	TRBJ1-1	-	CASSVAGNTEAFF	TGTGCCAGCAGCGTAGCTGGGAACACTGAAGCTTTCTTT
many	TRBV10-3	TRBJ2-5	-	CAISESQAHQETQYF	TGTGCCATCAGTGAGTCGCAGGCCCACCAAGAGACCCAGTACTTC
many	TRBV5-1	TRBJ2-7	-	CASSALQVGPPEQYF	TGCGCCAGCAGCGCCTTACAGGTAGGCCCCCCCGAGCAGTACTTC
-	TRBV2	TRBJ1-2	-	CAGSEITGGNYGYTF	TGTGCCGGCAGTGAGATTACGGGGGGGAACTATGGCTACACCTTC
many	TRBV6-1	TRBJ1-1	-	CASSDSENTEAFF	TGTGCCAGCAGTGATAGCGAGAACACTGAAGCTTTCTTT
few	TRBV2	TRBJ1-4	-	CASSLGGTEKLFF	TGTGCCAGCAGTTTAGGGGGGACTGAAAAACTGTTTTTT
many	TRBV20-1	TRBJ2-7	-	CSASPHKGQYF	TGCAGTGCTAGCCCCCACAAGGGGCAGTACTTC
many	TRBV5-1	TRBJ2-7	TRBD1	CASSLTGTGIFHEQYF	TGCGCCAGCAGCTTAACCGGGACAGGGATTTTCCACGAGCAGTACTTC
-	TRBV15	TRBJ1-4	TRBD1	CATSREPSWTGGVKLFF	TGTGCCACCAGCAGAGAACCGTCGTGGACAGGGGGGGTAAAACTGTTTTTT
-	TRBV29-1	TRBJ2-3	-	CSAYKGGEDTQYF	TGCAGCGCGTATAAGGGTGGGGAGGATACGCAGTATTTT
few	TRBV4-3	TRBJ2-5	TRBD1	CASSPGDRWETQYF	TGCGCCAGCAGCCCAGGGGACAGGTGGGAGACCCAGTACTTC
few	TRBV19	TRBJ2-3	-	CASSGLADTQYF	TGTGCCAGTAGTGGATTAGCGGACACGCAGTATTTT
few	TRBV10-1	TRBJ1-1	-	CASSLMSRNTEAFF	TGTGCCAGCAGTTTAATGTCGCGGAACACTGAAGCTTTCTTT
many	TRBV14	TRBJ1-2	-	CASSQGGGSYGYTF	TGTGCCAGCAGCCAAGGAGGGGGAAGCTATGGCTACACCTTC
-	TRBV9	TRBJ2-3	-	CASSAFTGTLGDTQYF	TGTGCCAGCAGCGCCTTCACCGGGACTCTCGGCGATACGCAGTATTTT
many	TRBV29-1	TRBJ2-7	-	CSVETGLTAGLAIEQYF	TGCAGCGTTGAAACAGGGCTGACGGCGGGGTTAGCCATCGAGCAGTACTTC
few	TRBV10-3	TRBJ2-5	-	CAISVRGPPETQYF	TGTGCCATCAGTGTGCGGGGACCTCCGGAGACCCAGTACTTC
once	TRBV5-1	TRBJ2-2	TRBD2	CASSSTSGFMRELFF	TGCGCCAGCAGCTCGACTAGCGGTTTTATGAGGGAGCTGTTTTTT
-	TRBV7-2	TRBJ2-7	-	CASARGGSTYEQYF	TGTGCCAGCGCCCGTGGGGGCAGCACCTACGAGCAGTACTTC